Listed here are 25 T cell receptor beta chains from one sample, sequenced in a study of CD8+CD57+ T cells in acquired aplastic anemia. The TCR beta profiling, which covered VDJ combination and CDR3 sequence, was carried out using genomic DNA as the template. MiXCR, applied by TCRdb to the reads, yields one record per CDR3 protein. The profile shows around 190,000 distinct CDR3 sequences, 48% of them singletons. Those patients picked for sequencing had displayed CD8+CD57+ cell expansion on flow cytometry. The sequencing input was sorted CD4+, CD8+, or CD8+CD57+ T cells (not recorded which) from PBMCs. The source of these receptors is a human donor with aplastic anemia.

This clonotype was observed many times. The chain carries TRBV12-3 or TRBV12-4 and TRBJ2-1; D is possibly TRBD1 or TRBD2 (6 bases each). The CDR3 is 14 residues long. V lost 5 bases, J lost 2 bases, and 10 bases lay in between. CDR3 DNA sequence: TGTGCCAGCAGTCCGGGGGCAGCCTACAATGAGCAGTTCTTC. Translated, it gives CASSPGAAYNEQFF.

In this sample, this clonotype turned up once. The chain employs TRBV10-3 and TRBJ2-2; D unresolved. Trimming left V 3 bases short and J 8 bases short, with 10 bases between. Germline assignment: CDR1 ENHRY and CDR2 SYGVKD. CDR3 length: 13 residues. CDR3 bases: TGTGCCATCAGTGACGGAAGGGTTGGGGAGCTGTTTTTT. Translated, it gives CAISDGRVGELFF.

At least ten counts were recorded for this clonotype. The chain recombines TRBV6-4 with TRBJ2-1; 16 bases line up with TRBD2. Germline CDR1 is MRHNA and CDR2 is SNTAGT. V was pared by 2 bases and J by 6 bases, with 1 base of the junction left unmatched. CDR3 size: 16 residues. The DNA for the CDR3 is TGTGCCAGCAGTGACGGGACTAGCGGGGGGGCCAATGAGCAGTTCTTC. It yields the protein CASSDGTSGGANEQFF.

A few counts support this clonotype. The chain uses TRBV19 and TRBJ2-7, with TRBD1 matching over 7 bases. CDR1 is LNHDA, CDR2 SQIVND, per germline (reference sequence). The junction had 12 bases not matched to a gene; V was cut back by 5 bases and J by 5 bases. The CDR3 extends over 15 amino acids. The CDR3 DNA follows: TGTGCCAGTAGTCCACGGGACAGTAGAGGGGACGAGCAGTACTTC. It is translated as CASSPRDSRGDEQYF.

This clonotype turned up a few times. The J gene is TRBJ1-2, the V gene TRBV7-3; D unclear. The V and J ends lost 3 bases and 7 bases respectively, with 3 bases between them. The germline V gene has CDR1 SGHTA and CDR2 FQGTGA. The CDR3 has 10 amino acids. As DNA, the CDR3 is TGTGCCAGCAGCTTTTCTGGCTACACCTTC. Amino acids: CASSFSGYTF.

This clonotype was detected many times. V gene TRBV7-9 combines with J gene TRBJ2-7, with 9 bases identical to TRBD1. Germline CDR1 is SEHNR and CDR2 is FQNEAQ (reference sequence). This CDR3 is built from 17 residues. Losses at the gene ends were 4 bases for V and 3 bases for J; bases not matched to a gene: 13. The CDR3 DNA is TGTGCCAGCAGCTCCCGAGGGGGGACAGGGTCGATCTACGAGCAGTACTTC. Residues: CASSSRGGTGSIYEQYF.

This clonotype occurred many times. The chain uses TRBV20-1 and TRBJ1-4; a possible D gene is TRBD1 (6 bases). The V end was cut by 0 bases, the J end by 9 bases, with 14 bases between. Germline CDR1 reads DFQATT; CDR2 reads SNEGSKA (reference sequence). The CDR3 extends over 14 amino acids. The CDR3 sequence: CSARDGGRGQKLFF. The CDR3, as DNA: TGCAGTGCTAGAGATGGAGGCAGGGGACAAAAACTGTTTTTT.

This clonotype turned up a few times. This CDR3 reads CASSLGTGEQYF. CDR3 nucleotides: TGTGCCAGCAGCTTGGGGACGGGAGAGCAGTACTTC. This rearrangement joins TRBV7-9 to TRBJ2-7; D could derive from TRBD1 or TRBD2 (5 bases each). The length of the CDR3 is 12 residues. Looked up from germline, CDR1 is SEHNR and CDR2 is FQNEAQ (reference sequence). Trimming took off 3 bases at V and 7 bases at J, with 10 bases between the two ends. The whole variable domain, remainder taken from reference TRBV7-9 and TRBJ2-7, is DTGVSQNPRHKITKRGQNVTFRCDPISEHNRLYWYRQTLGQGPEFLTYFQNEAQLEKSRLLSDRFSAERPKGSFSTLEIQRTEQGDSAMYLCASSLGTGEQYFGPGTRLTVT.

This clonotype was detected ten times or more. The chain carries TRBV11-1 and TRBJ1-1; tentatively, D is TRBD1 (5 bases). This CDR3 is built from 15 residues. V was trimmed by 1 base and J by 3 bases, leaving 12 bases between them. CDR1 and CDR2 from the germline V gene are SGHAT and FQDESV (reference sequence). The DNA of the CDR3 is TGTGCCAGCAGCTTAGTGGGAGGAGGGGACACTGAAGCTTTCTTT. Its translation: CASSLVGGGDTEAFF. Complete variable domain (other parts from reference TRBV11-1 and TRBJ1-1): EAEVAQSPRYKITEKSQAVAFWCDPISGHATLYWYRQILGQGPELLVQFQDESVVDDSQLPKDRFSAERLKGVDSTLKIQPAELGDSAMYLCASSLVGGGDTEAFFGQGTRLTVV.

The V gene is TRBV9, the J gene TRBJ1-3; no reliable D call. The ends were cut back, 0 bases at V and 4 bases at J, with 8 bases in the middle. This CDR3 contains 14 residues. Germline lookup yields CDR1 SGDLS and CDR2 YYNGEE. The CDR3 sequence: CASSVAKTGNTIYF. Written as DNA, the CDR3 is TGTGCCAGCAGCGTAGCCAAGACCGGAAACACCATATATTTT.

The chain couples TRBV10-3 to TRBJ1-1, with 9 nucleotides matching TRBD1. The germline gives CDR1 ENHRY, CDR2 SYGVKD. V lost 2 bases to trimming and J lost 5 bases; unmatched junction nucleotides: 3. This CDR3 spans 14 amino acids. The CDR3 nucleotides read TGTGCCATCAGTGAGCGGGACAGGGTGACTGAAGCTTTCTTT. This sequence encodes CAISERDRVTEAFF.

The chain employs TRBV10-3 and TRBJ1-5; TRBD1 agrees at 7 bases. This CDR3 is built from 15 residues. V dropped 2 bases and J dropped 3; count of bases not matched to a gene: 4. Looked up from germline, CDR1 is ENHRY and CDR2 is SYGVKD. The CDR3, as DNA: TGTGCCATCAGTGAGACAGGGGTCGTCAATCAGCCCCAGCATTTT. It specifies CAISETGVVNQPQHF.

In this sample, this clonotype turned up many times. The chain recombines TRBV6-1 with TRBJ2-2, with D maybe TRBD2 (5 bases). Per germline, CDR1 MNHNS and CDR2 SASEGT. Trimming pared 4 bases from V and 0 bases from J, leaving 9 bases between. The CDR3 consists of 15 residues. This CDR3 is CASSVGAANTGELFF. The CDR3, as DNA: TGTGCCAGCAGTGTGGGAGCCGCGAACACCGGGGAGCTGTTTTTT.

This CDR3 is CASRRNGDSLSNQPQHF. The CDR3 DNA reads TGTGCCAGCCGACGAAATGGGGACAGCCTTAGCAATCAGCCCCAGCATTTT. The gene calls are TRBV4-2 and TRBJ1-5; 7 positions match TRBD1. J lost 0 bases, V lost 8 bases, and 13 bases had no gene match. Germline V gene sequence: CDR1 LGHNA, CDR2 YNFKEQ. The CDR3 has 17 amino acids.

The chain couples TRBV24-1 to TRBJ2-3; 12 bases match TRBD2. This CDR3 spans 17 amino acids. From germline, CDR1 is KGHDR and CDR2 SFDVKD. V shed 2 bases and J 4 bases; nucleotides not matched to a gene: 6. The CDR3 DNA is TGTGCCACCAGTGATTCCCCGACTAGCGGGGGATCAGATACGCAGTATTTT. It codes for CATSDSPTSGGSDTQYF.

This chain uses TRBV6-1 with TRBJ1-4; D not resolved. This CDR3 has 16 residues. Trimming pared 1 base from V and 0 bases from J, leaving 9 bases between. CDR1 MNHNS and CDR2 SASEGT come from the germline V gene. The CDR3 is CASSEGRHATNEKLFF. CDR3 coding DNA: TGTGCCAGCAGTGAAGGCAGACATGCAACTAATGAAAAACTGTTTTTT.

The genes are TRBV20-1 and TRBJ2-2; D is undetermined. CDR1 and CDR2 (germline): DFQATT, SNEGSKA (reference sequence). This CDR3 spans 12 amino acids. V lost 0 bases, J lost 6 bases, and 5 bases lay in between. The CDR3 here is CSARDWSGELFF. The CDR3, as DNA: TGCAGTGCTAGAGACTGGTCCGGGGAGCTGTTTTTT.

This chain links TRBV10-3 with TRBJ1-2; 8 nucleotides agree with TRBD1. With 7 bases clipped from V and 3 bases from J, the junction kept 4 bases outside the gene matches. The CDR3 is 13 residues long. The germline V gene has CDR1 ENHRY and CDR2 SYGVKD. Here the CDR3 reads CAITLDRDYGYTF. Here the CDR3 DNA reads TGTGCCATCACCCTGGACAGGGACTATGGCTACACCTTC.

This chain connects TRBV20-1 to TRBJ2-1, with TRBD2 matching 11 bases. The V gene end was trimmed by 1 base and the J gene end by 4 bases; junction bases not matched to a gene: 3. The CDR3 spans 15 residues. In germline, CDR1 is DFQATT, CDR2 SNEGSKA (reference sequence). The CDR3 DNA reads TGCAGTGCTAGAGCAACTAGCGGGAGATACAATGAGCAGTTCTTC. It translates to CSARATSGRYNEQFF.

This clonotype came up many times. The V and J genes are TRBV2 and TRBJ1-5; perhaps TRBD1 as D (5 bases). Trimming stripped 7 bases from V and 6 bases from J, with 19 bases between. Germline assignment: CDR1 SNHLY and CDR2 FYNNEI. The CDR3 consists of 15 residues. The CDR3 loop reads CASKRGRGEGQPQHF. The CDR3 nucleotides read TGTGCCAGCAAGAGGGGCAGAGGTGAGGGTCAGCCCCAGCATTTT.

The count of this clonotype is one. This chain connects TRBV19 to TRBJ1-1; TRBD1 is a possible D gene (6 bases). Germline V gene sequence: CDR1 LNHDA, CDR2 SQIVND (reference sequence). CDR3 length: 15 residues. Deletions cut 4 bases from V and 3 bases from J, with 15 bases between. CDR3 nucleotides: TGTGCCAGTAGTACTGGGGGCCCAGGAGACACTGAAGCTTTCTTT. Translation gives CASSTGGPGDTEAFF.

The rearrangement joins TRBV10-2 to TRBJ2-7, with 8 positions matching TRBD2. There are 14 residues in the CDR3. V dropped 8 bases and J dropped 2; count of bases not matched to a gene: 8. The germline V gene encodes CDR1 WSHSY and CDR2 SAAADI. The CDR3 nucleotides are TGCGCCAGCGGGTTGGGACTAGGGGCCTACGAGCAGTACTTC. This gives the protein CASGLGLGAYEQYF.

V usage is TRBV30 and J usage is TRBJ2-2; 10 bases are a match to TRBD2. Trimming removed 5 bases from V and 3 bases from J; junction bases left unmatched: 9. Germline lookup yields CDR1 GTSNPN and CDR2 SVGIG (reference sequence). CDR3 length: 16 amino acids. The CDR3 is CAWSHSGGRHTGELFF. CDR3 DNA: TGTGCCTGGTCCCATAGCGGGGGGCGACACACCGGGGAGCTGTTTTTT.

At least ten counts were recorded for this clonotype. The V call is TRBV7-9, the J call TRBJ1-4; 7 nucleotides agree with TRBD1. The CDR3 has 14 amino acids. The V gene's germline CDR1 is SEHNR and CDR2 FQNEAQ (reference sequence). Trimming cost V 2 bases and J 4 bases; bases outside gene matches: 1. CDR3 region: CASSLRQGNEKLFF. The CDR3 DNA follows: TGTGCCAGCAGCTTACGACAGGGTAATGAAAAACTGTTTTTT.

This clonotype came up a few times. The rearrangement links TRBV11-2 to TRBJ1-1, with unresolved D. Looked up from germline, CDR1 is SGHAT and CDR2 is FQNNGV. Trimming removed 0 bases from V and 2 bases from J, with 22 bases in between. The CDR3 length is 19 residues. The CDR3 spells CASSLEVSPRQQANTEAFF. CDR3 DNA: TGTGCCAGCAGCTTAGAAGTTTCCCCTCGGCAGCAAGCTAACACTGAAGCTTTCTTT.